A single sample is the source of the 32 T cell receptor beta chains below, sequenced in a study of identical twins. TCRdb reprocessed the 5' RACE reads via MiXCR and lists one record per CDR3 protein. The table has hundreds of thousands of distinct CDR3 sequences, approximately 21% seen once; the top ten hold roughly 4%. This same sample was also part of a study on T cells expressing NK-cell markers.

Material for sequencing was PBMCs. These receptors were obtained from a woman aged 18-35 years in good health.

A few counts support this clonotype. This rearrangement joins TRBV5-6 to TRBJ2-1; no definite D call. This CDR3 region has 13 residues. V lost 0 bases, J lost 5 bases, and 6 bases lay in between. Per the germline V gene, CDR1 is SGHDT and CDR2 is YYEEEE. The CDR3 protein is CASSLGIDNEQFF. CDR3 nucleotide sequence: TGTGCCAGCAGCTTGGGGATCGACAATGAGCAGTTCTTC. The complete variable domain, with remaining parts taken from reference TRBV5-6 and TRBJ2-1, reads DAGVTQSPTHLIKTRGQQVTLRCSPKSGHDTVSWYQQALGQGPQFIFQYYEEEERQRGNFPDRFSGHQFPNYSSELNVNALLLGDSALYLCASSLGIDNEQFFGPGTRLTVL.

The V call is TRBV7-6, the J call TRBJ2-5, with D perhaps matching TRBD1 (6 bases). The V end lost 4 bases, the J end lost 7 bases, and 13 bases lay between the germline ends. The germline CDR1 and CDR2 sequences are SGHVS and FNYEAQ. The CDR3 consists of 13 residues. The CDR3: CASSSKLGGTQYF. The CDR3 region has the DNA TGTGCCAGCAGCTCCAAACTAGGGGGGACCCAGTACTTC.

This clonotype has just one count. CDR3 region: CASSEWTEQYF. DNA of the CDR3: TGTGCCAGCAGTGAATGGACAGAGCAGTACTTC. The V gene is TRBV6-1, the J gene TRBJ2-7; tentatively, D is TRBD1 (5 bases). This CDR3 region has 11 residues. Trimming left V 2 bases short and J 7 bases short, with 6 bases between. Per germline, CDR1 MNHNS and CDR2 SASEGT.

V gene TRBV6-1 combines with J gene TRBJ2-7, with TRBD1 identical over 7 bases. Looked up from germline, CDR1 is MNHNS and CDR2 is SASEGT. The V segment lost 6 bases and the J segment 5 bases; nucleotides outside the gene matches: 16. The CDR3 consists of 16 residues. This CDR3 is CASREDSTGWGNEQYF. CDR3 in DNA: TGTGCCAGCAGAGAGGATTCGACAGGGTGGGGGAACGAGCAGTACTTC.

Only a few counts were recorded for this clonotype. This sequence joins TRBV9 and TRBJ2-1, with 7 bases identical to TRBD1. Germline trimming cut 2 bases from V and 3 bases from J; bases unmatched to any gene: 2. The CDR3 runs 14 residues. Germline V gene lookup returns CDR1 SGDLS and CDR2 YYNGEE. CDR3 coding DNA: TGTGCCAGCAGCGTGGGGACAGTCTACAATGAGCAGTTCTTC. Its translation: CASSVGTVYNEQFF. The full variable domain, its missing parts supplied by reference TRBV9 and TRBJ2-1, is DSGVTQTPKHLITATGQRVTLRCSPRSGDLSVYWYQQSLDQGLQFLIQYYNGEERAKGNILERFSAQQFPDLHSELNLSSLELGDSALYFCASSVGTVYNEQFFGPGTRLTVL.

This clonotype has just a few counts. V and J are TRBV5-1 and TRBJ2-1; 8 positions agree with TRBD2. The CDR3 is 16 residues long. CDR1 and CDR2 from the germline V gene are SGHRS and YFSETQ. The J segment lost 7 bases and the V segment lost 4 bases, leaving 13 bases of the junction unmatched. The CDR3 here is CASSPAGVQGNNEQFF. In nucleotides, the CDR3 is TGCGCCAGCAGCCCAGCGGGAGTTCAGGGCAATAATGAGCAGTTCTTC.

This clonotype was counted a few times. The CDR3 DNA reads TGTGCCAGCAGTGACCGAGCTCAAGAGACCCAGTACTTC. Translated: CASSDRAQETQYF. The genes are TRBV12-3 or TRBV12-4 and TRBJ2-5; D is ambiguous. This CDR3 has 13 residues. Trimming stripped 5 bases from V and 2 bases from J, with 9 bases between.

This clonotype has just a few counts. The rearrangement joins TRBV9 to TRBJ1-1; D is possibly TRBD1 (6 bases). The CDR3 length is 13 residues. CDR1 is SGDLS, CDR2 YYNGEE, per germline. The V end was cut by 9 bases, the J end by 1 base, with 13 bases between. The DNA of the CDR3 is TGTGCCAACCGGACAGCCCCGAACACTGAAGCTTTCTTT. Translated, it gives CANRTAPNTEAFF.

This clonotype was detected a few times. The rearrangement joins TRBV13 to TRBJ2-3, with TRBD2 matching 7 bases. This CDR3 has 14 amino acids. With V trimmed by 7 bases and J by 1 base, 5 bases remained unmatched. Germline CDR1 is PRHDT and CDR2 is FYEKMQ (reference sequence). The CDR3: CASTVGGGTDTQYF. The CDR3 nucleotides read TGTGCCAGCACCGTGGGGGGGGGCACAGATACGCAGTATTTT.

In this sample, this clonotype turned up a few times. The V and J genes are TRBV5-2 and TRBJ2-1; TRBD2, as called in the table, went unchecked against the DNA. TRBV5-2 is an annotated pseudogene. The CDR3 extends over 20 amino acids. The CDR3 DNA is TGTGCCAGCAGCCGTAGCGTAAATCCGGGACTAGCGTCCTCCTACAATGAGCAGTTCTTC. As protein: CASSRSVNPGLASSYNEQFF.

V usage is TRBV29-1 and J usage is TRBJ2-7, with D possibly TRBD1 on 6 matching bases. Germline loops: CDR1 SQVTM, CDR2 ANQGSEA. Trimming removed 7 bases at V and 3 bases at J, with 16 bases between. This CDR3 is 13 amino acids long. As DNA, the CDR3 is TGCAGCGCTAAGGGGCAGGGGCACTACGAGCAGTACTTC. This codes for CSAKGQGHYEQYF.

A few counts support this clonotype. The chain carries TRBV5-1 and TRBJ1-2; tentatively, D is TRBD1 (6 bases). Germline-derived CDR1 and CDR2 are SGHRS and YFSETQ. The V and J ends lost 3 bases and 4 bases respectively, with 19 bases between them. The CDR3 is 16 residues long. The CDR3 DNA reads as TGCGCCAGCAGCTACGACAGTCGTGGGGGCCTCTATGGCTACACCTTC. Its translation: CASSYDSRGGLYGYTF.

J is TRBJ1-3 and V is TRBV3-1; tentative D call: TRBD1 (5 bases). This CDR3 contains 16 residues. The V gene lost 1 base and the J gene lost 4 bases, with 14 bases spanning the gap. Germline V gene sequence: CDR1 LGHDT, CDR2 YNNKEL (reference sequence). This CDR3 is CASSQVYGATGNTIYF. The DNA for the CDR3 is TGTGCCAGCAGCCAAGTATACGGGGCCACGGGAAACACCATATATTTT.

This clonotype appeared a few times. V usage is TRBV5-1 and J usage is TRBJ2-1; TRBD2 matches 8 bases. CDR3 length: 15 residues. With V trimmed by 4 bases and J by 2 bases, 5 bases remained unmatched. CDR1 SGHRS and CDR2 YFSETQ come from the germline V gene. CDR3 coding DNA: TGCGCCAGCAGCCCTCGACTAGCGACCTACAATGAGCAGTTCTTC. This gives the protein CASSPRLATYNEQFF.

The chain has TRBV12-5 and TRBJ2-2; D is possibly TRBD1 or TRBD2 (6 bases each). Germline values: CDR1 LGHNT, CDR2 FRNRAP. Trimming stripped 6 bases from V and 5 bases from J, with 13 bases between. The CDR3 has 14 residues. CDR3 nucleotides: TGTGCTAGTGGGGCTCAGGGGAGGACCGGGGAGCTGTTTTTT. This gives the protein CASGAQGRTGELFF.

This clonotype was seen ten or more times. This chain connects TRBV12-3 or TRBV12-4 to TRBJ1-1; D possibly corresponds to TRBD1 (5 bases). The V gene lost 6 bases and the J gene lost 5 bases, with 16 bases spanning the gap. The CDR3 extends over 14 amino acids. CDR3 in amino acids: CASSPWGGGTEAFF. CDR3 DNA sequence: TGTGCCAGCAGCCCCTGGGGGGGAGGAACTGAAGCTTTCTTT.

This clonotype appeared a few times. The J gene is TRBJ2-7, the V gene TRBV6-6; no definite D call. Germline loops: CDR1 MNHNY, CDR2 SVGAGI (reference sequence). This CDR3 comprises 13 residues. The V end was cut by 8 bases, the J end by 3 bases, with 14 bases between. In nucleotides, the CDR3 is TGTGCCAGCCAATCAGACGTGGACTACGAGCAGTACTTC. It codes for CASQSDVDYEQYF.

The chain employs TRBV20-1 and TRBJ2-7, with 13 positions matching TRBD2. Trimming at V came to 6 bases and at J to 0 bases, leaving 5 bases not matched to a gene. Germline V lookup: CDR1 DFQATT, CDR2 SNEGSKA (reference sequence). This CDR3 region has 15 residues. CDR3 coding DNA: TGCAGTGCCCCGGGACTAGCGGGGAGCTCCTACGAGCAGTACTTC. Its translation: CSAPGLAGSSYEQYF.

This chain uses TRBV5-6 with TRBJ1-4; D remains ambiguous. The CDR3 length is 14 residues. The V gene lost 4 bases and the J gene lost 13 bases, with 20 bases spanning the gap. From germline, CDR1 is SGHDT and CDR2 YYEEEE. The DNA for the CDR3 is TGTGCCAGCAGCCCCGGGCTACTAGACGAGGCACTGTTTTTT. It yields the protein CASSPGLLDEALFF.

The chain employs TRBV10-3 and TRBJ2-1; TRBD2 aligns across 14 bases. This CDR3 has 17 amino acids. V trimming: 5 bases; J trimming: 5 bases; junction bases outside the gene matches: 8. Germline-derived CDR1 and CDR2 are ENHRY and SYGVKD. The DNA of the CDR3 is TGTGCCATCAGTCCAGGACTAGCGGGGGGTGGGGACAATGAGCAGTTCTTC. It codes for CAISPGLAGGGDNEQFF.

This chain links TRBV7-9 with TRBJ2-5; possible D gene TRBD1, 6 bases. CDR1 SEHNR and CDR2 FQNEAQ come from the germline V gene (reference sequence). V dropped 4 bases and J dropped 0 bases, with 15 bases sitting between them. This CDR3 contains 16 residues. CDR3 amino acids: CASSSSSGGYQETQYF. CDR3 coding DNA: TGTGCCAGCAGCTCCTCGTCTGGGGGCTACCAAGAGACCCAGTACTTC. The full variable domain, in which reference TRBV7-9 and TRBJ2-5 provide the parts outside the CDR3, is DTGVSQNPRHKITKRGQNVTFRCDPISEHNRLYWYRQTLGQGPEFLTYFQNEAQLEKSRLLSDRFSAERPKGSFSTLEIQRTEQGDSAMYLCASSSSSGGYQETQYFGPGTRLLVL.

The sample holds a few counts of this clonotype. The V call is TRBV5-6, the J call TRBJ2-3, with a tentative D call TRBD1 (5 bases). V gave up 4 bases and J gave up 4 bases, with 13 bases separating them. The CDR3 covers 14 residues. CDR1 is SGHDT and CDR2 is YYEEEE in the germline V gene. The CDR3 sequence is CASSMGLDPDTQYF. The CDR3 coding sequence is TGTGCCAGCAGCATGGGGCTAGACCCAGATACGCAGTATTTT.

V is TRBV12-3 or TRBV12-4 and J is TRBJ1-2; D remains ambiguous. This CDR3 spans 12 amino acids. Trimming took off 8 bases at V and 8 bases at J, with 15 bases between the two ends. The CDR3 DNA is TGTGCCAGCGGCCTTTGGTTTTTAGGCTACACCTTC. Translating gives CASGLWFLGYTF.

The V and J genes are TRBV29-1 and TRBJ2-3; D gene ambiguous. Deletions cut 6 bases from V and 2 bases from J, with 18 bases between. The CDR3 length is 15 residues. The germline V gene encodes CDR1 SQVTM and CDR2 ANQGSEA. The CDR3 reads CSVSPSLFNTDTQYF. The DNA of the CDR3 is TGCAGCGTCTCACCCAGCCTGTTTAACACAGATACGCAGTATTTT.

The chain employs TRBV20-1 and TRBJ2-1; D gene unclear. The CDR3 has 13 residues. CDR1 is DFQATT and CDR2 is SNEGSKA in the germline V gene (reference sequence). The V end lost 5 bases, the J end lost 10 bases, and 18 bases lay between the germline ends. The CDR3 region has the DNA TGCAGTGCTTCTCAAGATTCTTTCCGGGAGCAGTTCTTC. Amino acids: CSASQDSFREQFF.

The chain combines TRBV6-5 with TRBJ2-3; D ambiguous. Germline values: CDR1 MNHEY, CDR2 SVGAGI. V lost 0 bases and J lost 4, with 11 bases in between. The CDR3 totals 15 residues. CDR3 in amino acids: CASSYSAPGADTQYF. CDR3 in DNA: TGTGCCAGCAGTTACTCGGCTCCGGGTGCAGATACGCAGTATTTT.

This chain joins TRBV6-2 or TRBV6-3 and TRBJ2-5; the match to TRBD2 covers 7 bases. There are 14 residues in the CDR3. The germline CDR1 and CDR2 sequences are MNHEY and SVGEGT. V lost 2 bases and J lost 5; bases outside the gene matches: 5. CDR3 in DNA: TGTGCCAGCAGTTACGTCCGGGAGGTTGAGACCCAGTACTTC. It is translated as CASSYVREVETQYF.

V is TRBV5-1 and J is TRBJ1-1; D remains ambiguous. V was cut by 0 bases and J by 7 bases, with 10 bases left in between. The CDR3 has 13 residues. Looked up from germline, CDR1 is SGHRS and CDR2 is YFSETQ. DNA of the CDR3: TGCGCCAGCAGCTTGGGAAGGGTGGATGAAGCTTTCTTT. Its translation is CASSLGRVDEAFF.

CDR3 DNA: TGTGCCAGCAGCGCCGGGATCCCTAAACTTAGCGACGAGCAGTACTTC. Translation gives CASSAGIPKLSDEQYF. This rearrangement joins TRBV7-9 to TRBJ2-7; D is perhaps TRBD2 (5 bases). The ends were cut back, 5 bases at V and 5 bases at J, with 22 bases in the middle. This CDR3 is built from 16 residues. Germline V lookup: CDR1 SEHNR, CDR2 FQNEAQ (reference sequence).

DNA of the CDR3: TGTGCCAGCAGCCACAGGGGGTACCTCCGGGAGACCCAGTACTTC. This codes for CASSHRGYLRETQYF. This chain joins TRBV5-6 and TRBJ2-5; 8 nucleotides agree with TRBD1. Trimming removed 4 bases from V and 5 bases from J; junction bases left unmatched: 10. This CDR3 is built from 15 residues. The germline V gene encodes CDR1 SGHDT and CDR2 YYEEEE.

The chain employs TRBV6-1 and TRBJ2-5, with a tentative D call TRBD2 (5 bases). This CDR3 is 14 amino acids long. CDR1 MNHNS and CDR2 SASEGT come from the germline V gene. The germline V and J ends were trimmed by 6 bases and 2 bases, with 13 bases remaining between them. CDR3 amino acids: CASRLRRQQETQYF. Written as DNA, the CDR3 is TGTGCCAGCAGATTGAGGAGGCAACAAGAGACCCAGTACTTC.

The genes are TRBV20-1 and TRBJ2-5; the match to TRBD1 covers 8 bases. There are 15 residues in the CDR3. Germline trimming cut 3 bases from V and 0 bases from J; bases unmatched to any gene: 6. CDR1 is DFQATT, CDR2 SNEGSKA, per germline (reference sequence). The CDR3 is CSASGDRSNQETQYF. The CDR3 coding sequence is TGCAGTGCTAGTGGGGACAGGTCAAACCAAGAGACCCAGTACTTC.